The 14 T cell receptor beta chains below come from one sample, sequenced in a study of T-cell memory formation after mild COVID-19 (dated by TCRdb to the early 2020s). Library construction relied on 5' RACE. Sequencer: Illumina NovaSeq 6000. In-frame beta chains were kept once TCRdb had trimmed the public reads at Q25 with fastp and called clones with MiXCR. Identical CDR3 proteins give one entry, which carries the most common genes and DNA. The sample profile shows roughly 580,000 distinct CDR3 sequences; roughly 18% of them were found once. Together, the top ten hold approximately 12% of the sample. Sequenced input: PBMCs or a T cell subset sorted from them (not recorded which). These receptors came from an adult woman who had mild COVID-19 (a few samples of this study predate the infection). The sample titles of this study are shuffled in the database, so cell type and time point are left out; the donor was told from shared clones.

The CDR3 DNA follows: TGTGCCAGCAGGGAAAGGGTACGTCAGCCCCAGCATTTT. Its protein is CASRERVRQPQHF. The chain couples TRBV2 to TRBJ1-5; no clear D gene. V lost 6 bases and J lost 6, with 12 bases in between. CDR1 and CDR2 (germline): SNHLY, FYNNEI. The CDR3 has 13 residues.

This clonotype showed up just once. The chain combines TRBV29-1 with TRBJ1-1; TRBD1 matches 12 bases. Losses at the gene ends were 5 bases for V and 3 bases for J; bases not matched to a gene: 7. This CDR3 is 15 amino acids long. CDR1 SQVTM and CDR2 ANQGSEA come from the germline V gene. As DNA, the CDR3 is TGCAGCGTTTTGGGGACAGGGGGCTGGGACACTGAAGCTTTCTTT. Translating it yields CSVLGTGGWDTEAFF.

The V gene is TRBV6-2 or TRBV6-3, the J gene TRBJ1-4; D not resolved. The CDR3 spans 14 residues. V was cut by 0 bases and J by 11 bases, with 13 bases left in between. The V gene's germline CDR1 is MNHEY and CDR2 SVGEGT. This CDR3 reads CASSYSEVSGKLFF. CDR3 DNA sequence: TGTGCCAGCAGTTACTCCGAAGTCTCCGGGAAACTGTTTTTT.

This clonotype was detected a few times. This chain uses TRBV29-1 with TRBJ2-7; 10 bases are shared with TRBD2. J gave up 3 bases and V 8 bases, and 16 bases lay outside the gene matches. Germline-derived CDR1 and CDR2 are SQVTM and ANQGSEA. This CDR3 has 16 residues. The CDR3 DNA sequence: TGCAGCTATCGTACTAGCGGGGAGGACCGAGGCTACGAGCAGTACTTC. Translated: CSYRTSGEDRGYEQYF.

The chain links TRBV5-1 to TRBJ1-1; D may be TRBD1 (5 bases). The CDR3 runs to 15 residues. Germline loops: CDR1 SGHRS, CDR2 YFSETQ. Trimming removed 1 base at V and 4 bases at J, with 14 bases between. The CDR3 here is CASSLYDSGGTEAFF. The CDR3, as DNA: TGCGCCAGCAGCTTGTACGACTCCGGGGGCACTGAAGCTTTCTTT. Supplemented by reference TRBV5-1 and TRBJ1-1, the full variable domain reads KAGVTQTPRYLIKTRGQQVTLSCSPISGHRSVSWYQQTPGQGLQFLFEYFSETQRNKGNFPGRFSGRQFSNSRSEMNVSTLELGDSALYLCASSLYDSGGTEAFFGQGTRLTVV.

The chain joins TRBV29-1 to TRBJ1-1; D is perhaps TRBD1 (5 bases). V gave up 8 bases and J gave up 1 base, with 17 bases separating them. The CDR3 sequence is 14 residues long. Germline loops: CDR1 SQVTM, CDR2 ANQGSEA. The CDR3 reads CSQGGINPNTEAFF. In nucleotides, the CDR3 is TGCAGCCAGGGAGGCATAAATCCGAACACTGAAGCTTTCTTT.

This clonotype appeared a few times. The J gene is TRBJ2-5, the V gene TRBV29-1; TRBD1 is a possible D gene (6 bases). In germline, CDR1 is SQVTM, CDR2 ANQGSEA. Trimming took off 4 bases at V and 1 base at J, with 19 bases between the two ends. This CDR3 region has 16 residues. CDR3 sequence: CSVVKWAGAFQETQYF. In DNA, the CDR3 is TGCAGCGTTGTAAAGTGGGCAGGGGCTTTCCAAGAGACCCAGTACTTC.

This clonotype was detected a few times. CDR3 bases: TGTGCCAGCTCACCGACCGGGACTAGCGGGAGGGAAGCCAAAAACATTCAGTACTTC. Protein sequence: CASSPTGTSGREAKNIQYF. This rearrangement joins TRBV18 to TRBJ2-4; 16 bases match TRBD2. The germline CDR1 and CDR2 sequences are KGHSH and LQKENI. Losses at the gene ends were 3 bases for V and 0 bases for J; bases not matched to a gene: 5. The CDR3 has 19 residues.

Ten or more counts support this clonotype. The V gene is TRBV7-3, the J gene TRBJ2-5, with D perhaps matching TRBD2 (6 bases). CDR3 length: 17 residues. CDR1 is SGHTA and CDR2 is FQGTGA in the germline V gene. V was clipped by 5 bases and J by 1 base, with 20 bases between them. CDR3 region: CASSLKGMEGCQETQYF. The CDR3 bases are TGTGCCAGCAGCCTCAAGGGCATGGAGGGATGCCAAGAGACCCAGTACTTC.

The chain uses TRBV24-1 and TRBJ1-5; TRBD1 matches at 9 bases. Germline CDR1 is KGHDR and CDR2 is SFDVKD. The length of the CDR3 is 13 residues. Trimming took 12 bases from V and 4 from J; bases not matched to a gene: 6. The CDR3 is CAAAQGANQPQHF. The CDR3 nucleotides are TGTGCCGCGGCACAGGGGGCAAATCAGCCCCAGCATTTT.

This clonotype has a handful of counts. The chain joins TRBV7-2 to TRBJ2-3, with D unresolved. Germline-derived CDR1 and CDR2 are SGHTA and FQGNSA. The CDR3 sequence is 15 residues long. Deletions cut 5 bases from V and 2 bases from J, with 14 bases between. CDR3 residues: CASSPGGVYTDTQYF. The CDR3, as DNA: TGTGCCAGCAGCCCAGGTGGGGTTTACACAGATACGCAGTATTTT.

This clonotype has a count of ten or more. The chain couples TRBV12-3 or TRBV12-4 to TRBJ1-1; unclear D gene. V shed 4 bases and J shed 0 bases, with 15 bases lying between them. The CDR3 sequence is 16 residues long. The CDR3, as DNA: TGTGCCAGCAGTTATCGGGGTATCTCGATGAACACTGAAGCTTTCTTT. This gives the protein CASSYRGISMNTEAFF.

The chain is built from TRBV27 and TRBJ2-7, with 10 bases aligning to TRBD1. Germline values: CDR1 MNHEY, CDR2 SMNVEV (reference sequence). The CDR3 sequence is 14 residues long. V lost 5 bases, J lost 5 bases, and 6 bases stayed unmatched. The CDR3 coding sequence is TGTGCCAGCAGTCACGGACAGGGGGTTAACGAGCAGTACTTC. The encoded protein is CASSHGQGVNEQYF.

V usage is TRBV14 and J usage is TRBJ1-6; TRBD1 matches at 8 bases. J was trimmed by 9 bases and V by 4 bases; bases with no gene match: 11. This CDR3 is built from 16 residues. The V gene's germline CDR1 is SGHDN and CDR2 FVKESK. CDR3 sequence: CASSPYGQGIISPLHF. DNA for the CDR3: TGTGCCAGCAGCCCCTATGGACAGGGAATAATTTCACCCCTCCACTTT.